What follows are 17 T cell receptor beta chains derived from one specimen sequenced in a study of radiation and T cells in renal cell carcinoma. The table came from immunoSEQ multiplex PCR; TCRdb's copy has only in-frame clones and leaves some out. The data contain 150,000 to 200,000 clones, about 85% of them seen just once; the ten biggest clones take up approximately 10%. Time point given: blood 4 weeks post-SBRT, at nephrectomy. Treatment in this sample: 15 Gy SBRT to primary tumor, nephrectomy 4 weeks later. The material was blood, obtained from a patient whose treatment included radiotherapy and nephrectomy. The source of these receptors is a woman between 50 and 59 years old with renal cell carcinoma.

The rearrangement links TRBV14 to TRBJ2-3; 10 bases agree with TRBD2. J was trimmed by 1 base and V by 10 bases; bases with no gene match: 8. Germline V CDR1 and CDR2: SGHDN, FVKESK. CDR3 length equals 15 residues. Here the CDR3 DNA reads TGTGCCACCCGCTTTAGCGGGGGGCGCACAGATACGCAGTATTTT. It encodes CATRFSGGRTDTQYF.

This clone was picked up a small number of times. The genes are TRBV11-3 and TRBJ2-1, with 8 bases aligning to TRBD2. The CDR3 has 15 amino acids. V was pared by 5 bases and J by 4 bases, with 7 bases of the junction left unmatched. CDR1 SGHNT and CDR2 YENEEA come from the germline V gene. The CDR3 bases are TGTGCCAGCAGCCCACGGGGGGGTTGGTACAATGAGCAGTTCTTC. Its translation: CASSPRGGWYNEQFF.

The chain joins TRBV7-6 to TRBJ2-5; D is perhaps TRBD1 (6 bases). Between the trimmed V and J ends, which lost 2 bases and 2 bases, there was a span of 9 bases. Germline loops: CDR1 SGHVS, CDR2 FNYEAQ. The CDR3 has 14 residues. The CDR3 reads CASSLSTGQETQYF. CDR3 coding DNA: TGTGCCAGCAGCTTATCCACAGGGCAAGAGACCCAGTACTTC.

The chain employs TRBV19 and TRBJ2-3; unclear D gene. Trimming cost V 5 bases and J 0 bases, with 15 bases left between them. Looked up from germline, CDR1 is LNHDA and CDR2 is SQIVND (reference sequence). The CDR3 runs to 16 residues. Here the CDR3 DNA reads TGTGCCAGTAGTTTTAGAGACCCTTCTAGCACAGATACGCAGTATTTT. It codes for CASSFRDPSSTDTQYF.

V and J are TRBV6-1 and TRBJ2-6; D is ambiguous. Trimming removed 0 bases from V and 0 bases from J, with 6 bases in between. The CDR3 extends over 16 amino acids. From germline, CDR1 is MNHNS and CDR2 SASEGT. The CDR3 DNA reads as TGTGCCAGCAGTGAAGCCTCCCACTCTGGGGCCAACGTCCTGACTTTC. Its translation: CASSEASHSGANVLTF.

The genes are TRBV6-5 and TRBJ2-1, with 10 bases lining up with TRBD2. There are 15 residues in the CDR3. V lost 4 bases and J lost 7; bases outside the gene matches: 7. Looked up from germline, CDR1 is MNHEY and CDR2 is SVGAGI. The CDR3 spells CASSSPGLALNEQFF. CDR3 sequence (DNA): TGTGCCAGCAGTTCCCCGGGACTAGCGTTGAATGAGCAGTTCTTC.

The chain links TRBV13 to TRBJ2-7; no firm D call. CDR1 is PRHDT and CDR2 is FYEKMQ in the germline V gene (reference sequence). The CDR3 sequence is 12 residues long. The V end lost 2 bases, the J end lost 0 bases, and 2 bases lay between the germline ends. The CDR3 bases are TGTGCCAGCAGCTTATCCTCCTACGAGCAGTACTTC. It translates to CASSLSSYEQYF. The entire variable domain, with the rest obtained from reference TRBV13 and TRBJ2-7, is as follows: AAGVIQSPRHLIKEKRETATLKCYPIPRHDTVYWYQQGPGQDPQFLISFYEKMQSDKGSIPDRFSAQQFSDYHSELNMSSLELGDSALYFCASSLSSYEQYFGPGTRLTVT.

This rearrangement joins TRBV2 to TRBJ1-5; no clear D. V lost 4 bases and J 6 bases, leaving 10 bases between the germline ends. The CDR3 runs 13 residues. The germline V gene has CDR1 SNHLY and CDR2 FYNNEI. CDR3 nucleotide sequence: TGTGCCAGCAGTGGGCAGGAAAGTCAGCCCCAGCATTTT. Translation: CASSGQESQPQHF.

The genes are TRBV10-3 and TRBJ2-7; a weak D match, TRBD2 (5 bases). The CDR3 sequence is 15 residues long. Per germline, CDR1 ENHRY and CDR2 SYGVKD. V was shortened by 6 bases and J by 3 bases, with 18 bases between the two germline ends. The CDR3 region is CAISPLEVAGYEQYF. CDR3 nucleotides: TGTGCCATCAGCCCTTTGGAGGTAGCCGGCTACGAGCAGTACTTC.

The chain has TRBV9 and TRBJ1-1; D gene uncertain. The CDR3 totals 14 residues. CDR1 and CDR2 (germline): SGDLS, YYNGEE. Between the trimmed V and J ends, which lost 2 bases and 2 bases, there was a span of 10 bases. The CDR3 region is CASSVDGVNTEAFF. In DNA, the CDR3 is TGTGCCAGCAGCGTTGACGGGGTTAACACTGAAGCTTTCTTT.

V gene TRBV2 combines with J gene TRBJ2-5; 8 positions match TRBD2. The CDR3 consists of 15 residues. Germline CDR1 and CDR2: SNHLY and FYNNEI. With 5 bases clipped from V and 5 bases from J, the junction kept 10 bases outside the gene matches. The CDR3 protein is CASSRGGSLGETQYF. In DNA, the CDR3 is TGTGCCAGCAGTCGCGGGGGGTCTTTAGGGGAGACCCAGTACTTC.

About this clone itself: This specimen includes other DNA sequences encoding the same CDR3. The rearrangement uses TRBV6-1 and TRBJ1-5, with D hard to call. V lost 3 bases and J 0 bases, leaving 3 bases between the germline ends. The CDR3 has 13 residues. CDR1 and CDR2 from the germline V gene are MNHNS and SASEGT. The CDR3 coding sequence is TGTGCCAGCAGTGAGAGTAGCAATCAGCCCCAGCATTTT. Translated, it gives CASSESSNQPQHF.

CDR3 nucleotide sequence: TGTGCCAGCAGCTTAGCGCACGTTAACTATGGCTACACCTTC. It specifies CASSLAHVNYGYTF. The J gene is TRBJ1-2, the V gene TRBV7-9; D remains unclear. The CDR3 contains 14 residues. Trimming shortened V by 0 bases and J by 1 base, and 6 bases separated the two germline ends. The germline V gene has CDR1 SEHNR and CDR2 FQNEAQ (reference sequence).

The chain employs TRBV5-8 and TRBJ2-3; TRBD1 aligns across 7 bases. This CDR3 has 16 residues. Germline V gene sequence: CDR1 SGHTS, CDR2 YDEGEE. Unmatched junction bases numbered 11, after V lost 6 bases and J lost 1 base. CDR3 coding DNA: TGTGCCAGCAACCATTGGGACAGCAGGCGCACAGATACGCAGTATTTT. Its translation is CASNHWDSRRTDTQYF.

This clone was counted between two and nine times. The rearrangement links TRBV7-2 to TRBJ2-7; 11 bases line up with TRBD2. V gave up 6 bases and J gave up 4 bases; unmatched junction bases: 8. Germline V gene data show CDR1 as SGHTA and CDR2 as FQGNSA. This CDR3 comprises 15 residues. This chain's CDR3 is CASSHTGTSGYEQYF. The CDR3 region has the DNA TGTGCCAGCAGTCATACCGGGACTAGCGGATACGAGCAGTACTTC.

The chain recombines TRBV29-1 with TRBJ2-7; 9 bases match TRBD1. Trimming removed 3 bases from V and 1 base from J; junction bases left unmatched: 4. The CDR3 is made up of 14 amino acids. CDR1 is SQVTM and CDR2 is ANQGSEA in the germline V gene. The DNA for the CDR3 is TGCAGCGTTGAGCGGGACAGGGATTCCTACGAGCAGTACTTC. Its translation is CSVERDRDSYEQYF.

In nucleotides, the CDR3 is TGTGCCAGCAGCTTAGGGGCAGTAAATGAAAAACTGTTTTTT. This encodes CASSLGAVNEKLFF. This rearrangement joins TRBV7-9 to TRBJ1-4; D is unclear. Trimming left V 1 base short and J 5 bases short, with 8 bases between. The CDR3 runs 14 residues. Germline CDR1 and CDR2: SEHNR and FQNEAQ (reference sequence).